This T cell receptor beta chain was documented in a study of blood T cell repertoires in COVID-19. Study-wide context: Sample material is recorded as cDNA or gDNA derived from T cells, B-cell-depleted T cells, or PBMCs.

Methods used by the authors: Scientists estimated how many nucleated cells there were by amplifying reference gene primers. TCRdb's copy holds only in-frame clones and misses some; the assay was immunoSEQ multiplex PCR. V and J calls and clone size come straight from that table; D and trimming were deduced from the DNA. The sample has some 300,000 clones; roughly nine tenths are singletons. Symptom resolution, clearance, or two negative PCRs marked donors in Cohort 3 as recovered. From germline, CDR1 is MDHEN and CDR2 SYDVKM. Between the trimmed V and J ends, which lost 2 bases and 0 bases, there was a span of 10 bases. CDR3 length: 16 residues.

This sequence originates from a woman younger than 45 who had recovered from COVID-19. This chain joins TRBV28 and TRBJ1-4; TRBD1 is a possible D gene (6 bases). The sample comprised PBMCs or T cells enriched from blood (not recorded which). The CDR3 loop is CASSLMGAATNEKLFF. As DNA, the CDR3 is TGTGCCAGCAGTTTAATGGGGGCCGCAACTAATGAAAAACTGTTTTTT.